One sample yielded the 21 T cell receptor beta chains listed below, sequenced in a study of regulatory T cells in long-lasting Graves disease. Time point of the sample: persistent/refractory GD, antithyroid drugs over 5 years with positive TRAb. Making the TCR library involved RNA that had been extracted from PBMCs. The authors built TCR beta libraries using iRepertoire HTBI primers and Arm-PCR of CDR3 regions. Via MiXCR, TCRdb re-called the multiplex PCR reads, giving one row per CDR3 protein. In the table there are a few hundred thousand distinct CDR3 sequences, about 23% of which are singletons. Specimen: peripheral blood mononuclear cells (PBMCs), collected when the disease was refractory, from a patient treated with antithyroid drugs. These receptors all stem from a middle-aged woman with Graves disease.

In its sample, this clonotype was seen many times. The genes are TRBV28 and TRBJ2-7, with 7 bases matching TRBD1. The CDR3 loop spans 14 amino acids. Germline CDR1 reads MDHEN; CDR2 reads SYDVKM. With 3 bases clipped from V and 6 bases from J, the junction kept 8 bases outside the gene matches. CDR3 in amino acids: CASSFGDSRGEQYF. The DNA of the CDR3 is TGTGCCAGCAGTTTCGGGGACAGTCGCGGCGAGCAGTACTTC.

This clonotype was detected only a few times. This chain uses TRBV28 with TRBJ2-7, with 9 positions matching TRBD1. The germline V gene encodes CDR1 MDHEN and CDR2 SYDVKM. The CDR3 has 15 amino acids. Unmatched junction bases numbered 7, after V lost 3 bases and J lost 4 bases. In DNA, the CDR3 is TGTGCCAGCAGTTTGGACAGGGGTGGAATGTACGAGCAGTACTTC. It specifies CASSLDRGGMYEQYF. Together with reference TRBV28 and TRBJ2-7, the CDR3 gives the full variable domain: DVKVTQSSRYLVKRTGEKVFLECVQDMDHENMFWYRQDPGLGLRLIYFSYDVKMKEKGDIPEGYSVSREKKERFSLILESASTNQTSMYLCASSLDRGGMYEQYFGPGTRLTVT.

This clonotype was detected many times. V usage is TRBV28 and J usage is TRBJ2-7; tentative D call: TRBD1 (5 bases). Germline V gene lookup returns CDR1 MDHEN and CDR2 SYDVKM. The CDR3 loop spans 14 amino acids. V was cut by 1 base and J by 7 bases, with 14 bases left in between. The CDR3 is CASSLSPGPLEQYF. In DNA form, the CDR3 reads TGTGCCAGCAGTTTATCTCCAGGGCCCTTGGAGCAGTACTTC.

This clonotype was observed a few times. This chain joins TRBV5-4 and TRBJ2-6, with TRBD1 matching over 8 bases. The V and J ends lost 1 base and 2 bases, in that order; junction bases with no gene match: 5. CDR3 length: 17 amino acids. Germline CDR1 is SGHNT and CDR2 is YYREEE (reference sequence). The CDR3: CASSLRPGGTGANVLTF. The CDR3 nucleotides read TGTGCCAGCAGCTTGCGCCCAGGGGGCACTGGGGCCAACGTCCTGACTTTC. Full variable domain (remainder filled in from reference TRBV5-4 and TRBJ2-6): ETGVTQSPTHLIKTRGQQVTLRCSSQSGHNTVSWYQQALGQGPQFIFQYYREEENGRGNFPPRFSGLQFPNYSSELNVNALELDDSALYLCASSLRPGGTGANVLTFGAGSRLTVL.

This chain links TRBV11-2 with TRBJ2-5, with a tentative D call TRBD1 (5 bases). Germline V gene sequence: CDR1 SGHAT, CDR2 FQNNGV. Trimming took 5 bases from V and 2 from J, leaving 12 bases between them. The length of the CDR3 is 14 residues. CDR3 in amino acids: CASSPAGRQETQYF. The CDR3 DNA is TGTGCCAGCAGCCCCGCAGGGCGGCAAGAGACCCAGTACTTC.

The rearrangement links TRBV28 to TRBJ2-7, with a weak D call TRBD2 (5 bases). Trimming stripped 4 bases from V and 0 bases from J, with 13 bases between. The CDR3 runs 15 residues. Germline V gene lookup returns CDR1 MDHEN and CDR2 SYDVKM. The DNA of the CDR3 is TGTGCCAGCAGTTCACCGGGGTATCCCTCCTACGAGCAGTACTTC. Its protein is CASSSPGYPSYEQYF.

Many counts were recorded for this clonotype. The V gene is TRBV28, the J gene TRBJ1-5; D may be TRBD1 (6 bases). The CDR3 spans 17 residues. Germline V gene sequence: CDR1 MDHEN, CDR2 SYDVKM. Trimming removed 2 bases from V and 0 bases from J, with 14 bases in between. DNA for the CDR3: TGTGCCAGCAGTTTAACCCAACGGGGGCATAGCAATCAGCCCCAGCATTTT. Protein: CASSLTQRGHSNQPQHF.

Remarks on this clonotype: One end of the junction is discordant with germline, which a read error may explain. The rearrangement uses TRBV20-1 and TRBJ1-1; 9 nucleotides align to TRBD1. The length of the CDR3 is 14 residues. Germline CDR1 and CDR2: DFQATT and SNEGSKA (reference sequence). CDR3 coding DNA: TGCAGTGCTAAACAGGGGGCCATGAACACTGAAGCTCTCTTT. Translated: CSAKQGAMNTEALF.

Ten or more counts support this clonotype. The chain couples TRBV7-9 to TRBJ1-6; D gene uncertain. V lost 1 base and J 7 bases, leaving 8 bases between the germline ends. The length of the CDR3 is 14 residues. Germline V gene data show CDR1 as SEHNR and CDR2 as FQNEAQ (reference sequence). The CDR3 loop is CASSLEQKNSPLHF. As DNA, the CDR3 is TGTGCCAGCAGCTTAGAACAGAAGAATTCACCCCTCCACTTT.

This clonotype was found once. The rearrangement links TRBV20-1 to TRBJ2-7; 10 positions match TRBD2. This CDR3 is 15 amino acids long. The V and J ends lost 5 bases and 0 bases, in that order; junction bases with no gene match: 7. The V gene's germline CDR1 is DFQATT and CDR2 SNEGSKA (reference sequence). The chain's CDR3 is CSALGLADSSYEQYF. CDR3 in DNA: TGCAGTGCTCTTGGACTAGCGGATAGCTCCTACGAGCAGTACTTC.

There are many counts of this clonotype. This chain joins TRBV28 and TRBJ1-1; a weak D match, TRBD1 (5 bases). Germline-derived CDR1 and CDR2 are MDHEN and SYDVKM. The CDR3 length is 14 residues. The V and J ends lost 5 bases and 5 bases respectively, with 15 bases between them. The CDR3: CASSMGRVGTEAFF. Written as DNA, the CDR3 is TGTGCCAGCAGTATGGGACGGGTGGGTACTGAAGCTTTCTTT.

The table lists this clonotype with many counts. The chain uses TRBV9 and TRBJ2-5, with D tentatively TRBD1 or TRBD2 (6 bases each). This CDR3 has 14 residues. Germline values: CDR1 SGDLS, CDR2 YYNGEE. V gave up 0 bases and J gave up 5 bases, with 11 bases separating them. The CDR3 region is CASSVGGARETQYF. CDR3 DNA sequence: TGTGCCAGCAGCGTAGGGGGGGCTAGGGAGACCCAGTACTTC.

This clonotype was seen more than once but under ten times. The V gene is TRBV5-1, the J gene TRBJ2-7, with D unclear. V was cut by 1 base and J by 3 bases, with 17 bases left in between. The CDR3 extends over 16 amino acids. Per germline, CDR1 SGHRS and CDR2 YFSETQ. The CDR3 nucleotides read TGCGCCAGCAGCTTGAGTAGCCGGAACAAGCTCTACGAGCAGTACTTC. Protein sequence: CASSLSSRNKLYEQYF.

The sample holds many counts of this clonotype. The J gene is TRBJ2-6, the V gene TRBV28; D ambiguous. CDR3 length: 15 amino acids. Trimming took off 6 bases at V and 2 bases at J, with 11 bases between the two ends. CDR1 is MDHEN, CDR2 SYDVKM, per germline. The CDR3 spells CASRTYGTGANVLTF. CDR3 nucleotide sequence: TGTGCCAGCAGGACTTATGGGACTGGGGCCAACGTCCTGACTTTC.

A note on this clonotype: A much more abundant neighbour one base away suggests this may be a read error. The chain employs TRBV29-1 and TRBJ2-5; TRBD1 matches at 7 bases. The V gene's germline CDR1 is SQVTM and CDR2 ANQGSEA. This CDR3 region has 11 residues. CDR3 bases: TGCAAGGGGGACAGAGTGGAGACCCAGTACTTC. It codes for CKGDRVETQYF.

There are a few counts of this clonotype. V gene TRBV6-1 combines with J gene TRBJ1-1; D unclear. This CDR3 has 14 amino acids. Germline V gene sequence: CDR1 MNHNS, CDR2 SASEGT. The V end lost 6 bases, the J end lost 4 bases, and 15 bases lay between the germline ends. In DNA form, the CDR3 reads TGTGCCAGCAGCTTCCAAGAAGGAAGCACTGAAGCTTTCTTT. Its protein product is CASSFQEGSTEAFF.

This clonotype turned up a few times. J is TRBJ1-1 and V is TRBV5-1, with D tentatively TRBD1 (5 bases). Germline lookup yields CDR1 SGHRS and CDR2 YFSETQ. This CDR3 has 13 residues. V was pared by 5 bases and J by 3 bases, with 11 bases between. This CDR3 is CASRGWGYTEAFF. DNA for the CDR3: TGCGCCAGCAGAGGTTGGGGGTACACTGAAGCTTTCTTT.

This clonotype was found many times. The chain is built from TRBV24-1 and TRBJ2-2; D remains unclear. The CDR3 runs 15 residues. The V gene lost 4 bases and the J gene lost 4 bases, with 12 bases spanning the gap. Germline loops: CDR1 KGHDR, CDR2 SFDVKD. The CDR3 DNA sequence: TGTGCCACCAGTGACCAACCTTGGGGCACCGGGGAGCTGTTTTTT. It translates to CATSDQPWGTGELFF.

This clonotype was seen more than once but under ten times. V usage is TRBV6-1 and J usage is TRBJ2-5; D may correspond to TRBD1 or TRBD2 (7 bases each). The CDR3 has 17 residues. In germline, CDR1 is MNHNS, CDR2 SASEGT. V lost 8 bases and J lost 4, with 26 bases in between. Here the CDR3 reads CASLPGGGTGTRETQYF. For the CDR3, the DNA is TGTGCCAGCCTGCCAGGGGGAGGGACCGGGACTCGAGAGACCCAGTACTTC.

This clonotype was seen a handful of times. The rearrangement links TRBV28 to TRBJ2-7; D unresolved. V lost 3 bases and J 1 base, leaving 10 bases between the germline ends. CDR3 length: 14 amino acids. The germline CDR1 and CDR2 sequences are MDHEN and SYDVKM. CDR3 amino acids: CASSFSPFSYEQYF. In DNA form, the CDR3 reads TGTGCCAGCAGTTTTTCCCCTTTTTCCTACGAGCAGTACTTC.

This clonotype occurred a few times. The rearrangement joins TRBV11-2 to TRBJ1-2, with D perhaps matching TRBD1 (6 bases). This CDR3 region has 17 residues. Trimming left V 0 bases short and J 6 bases short, with 20 bases between. CDR1 SGHAT and CDR2 FQNNGV come from the germline V gene. The CDR3 region has the DNA TGTGCCAGCAGCTTAGAGATTGGATTGGGTACAGGGAATGGCTACACCTTC. This encodes CASSLEIGLGTGNGYTF.